One sample yielded the 13 T cell receptor beta chains listed below, sequenced in a study of cytomegalovirus exposure and HLA in healthy donors. PCR primers comprised 60 Vbeta and 13 Jbeta primers. Measured with immunoSEQ multiplex PCR; TCRdb has only the in-frame clones, and not every one. The sample has approximately 75,000 clones; 74% are singletons. The sample was PBMCs. The source is a woman aged 55-70 years in good health and CMV-seropositive.

The chain couples TRBV29-1 to TRBJ1-5; possible D gene TRBD1, 5 bases. V gave up 8 bases and J gave up 4 bases, with 15 bases separating them. Germline CDR1 reads SQVTM; CDR2 reads ANQGSEA. The CDR3 is 13 residues long. The CDR3 here is CSIIGAFNQPQHF. CDR3 bases: TGCAGCATCATAGGGGCATTTAATCAGCCCCAGCATTTT. The full variable domain, its missing parts supplied by reference TRBV29-1 and TRBJ1-5, is SAVISQKPSRDICQRGTSLTIQCQVDSQVTMMFWYRQQPGQSLTLIATANQGSEATYESGFVIDKFPISRPNLTFSTLTVSNMSPEDSSIYLCSIIGAFNQPQHFGDGTRLSIL.

The gene calls are TRBV28 and TRBJ2-5, with TRBD1 matching over 9 bases. The CDR3 contains 13 residues. Germline lookup yields CDR1 MDHEN and CDR2 SYDVKM. V was pared by 8 bases and J by 4 bases, with 5 bases of the junction left unmatched. The CDR3 sequence is CASRDRVSETQYF. Here the CDR3 DNA reads TGTGCCAGCCGGGACAGGGTGTCAGAGACCCAGTACTTC. The full variable domain, rest sourced from reference TRBV28 and TRBJ2-5, is DVKVTQSSRYLVKRTGEKVFLECVQDMDHENMFWYRQDPGLGLRLIYFSYDVKMKEKGDIPEGYSVSREKKERFSLILESASTNQTSMYLCASRDRVSETQYFGPGTRLLVL.

In this sample, this clone turned up a few times. The chain links TRBV5-1 to TRBJ1-2; 7 positions agree with TRBD1. The CDR3 is 15 amino acids. Germline CDR1 and CDR2: SGHRS and YFSETQ. V gave up 4 bases and J gave up 6 bases; unmatched junction bases: 12. CDR3 sequence (DNA): TGCGCCAGCAGCCTGACAGGGATTGAGGTAGATGGCTACACCTTC. This encodes CASSLTGIEVDGYTF.

The chain links TRBV7-2 to TRBJ1-4; 9 nucleotides line up with TRBD1. The germline CDR1 and CDR2 sequences are SGHTA and FQGNSA. The CDR3 consists of 17 residues. Trimming at V came to 3 bases and at J to 4 bases, leaving 9 bases not matched to a gene. CDR3 amino acids: CASSFSPPGQGNEKLFF. The DNA of the CDR3 is TGTGCCAGCAGCTTTTCCCCCCCGGGACAGGGTAATGAAAAACTGTTTTTT.

This clone has a handful of counts. This chain links TRBV10-3 with TRBJ1-5; D may be TRBD1 (5 bases). V lost 7 bases and J 3 bases, leaving 10 bases between the germline ends. The CDR3 totals 13 residues. Per the germline V gene, CDR1 is ENHRY and CDR2 is SYGVKD. This CDR3 reads CAIMGGTNQPQHF. For the CDR3, the DNA is TGTGCCATCATGGGCGGGACCAATCAGCCCCAGCATTTT.

V usage is TRBV6-1 and J usage is TRBJ2-7; D is unclear. The CDR3 length is 15 residues. V was cut by 2 bases and J by 4 bases, with 15 bases left in between. Germline V lookup: CDR1 MNHNS, CDR2 SASEGT. CDR3 nucleotide sequence: TGTGCCAGCAGTGAAATGTGGGCCAAAAATTACGAGCAGTACTTC. Translation: CASSEMWAKNYEQYF.

This clone was seen more than once but under ten times. The chain joins TRBV6-1 to TRBJ2-7, with TRBD2 as a possible D gene (6 bases). The CDR3 covers 14 residues. The V gene lost 7 bases and the J gene lost 6 bases, with 19 bases spanning the gap. Germline values: CDR1 MNHNS, CDR2 SASEGT. CDR3 protein: CASTTGDSSGEQYF. As DNA, the CDR3 is TGTGCCAGCACTACGGGAGATTCCTCCGGCGAGCAGTACTTC.

This clone was found a few times. V gene TRBV2 combines with J gene TRBJ1-4; D unresolved. Germline values: CDR1 SNHLY, CDR2 FYNNEI. The CDR3 covers 16 residues. Trimming took 10 bases from V and 0 from J, leaving 18 bases between them. The CDR3 DNA sequence: TGTGCCATCAGACTCGAAGAGTCGGCAACTAATGAAAAACTGTTTTTT. It translates to CAIRLEESATNEKLFF.

The chain couples TRBV13 to TRBJ2-3, with 10 bases fitting TRBD2. Germline assignment: CDR1 PRHDT and CDR2 FYEKMQ (reference sequence). V was pared by 5 bases and J by 1 base, with 3 bases of the junction left unmatched. The CDR3 has 15 residues. The CDR3 reads CASSLLAGGTDTQYF. In nucleotides, the CDR3 is TGTGCCAGCAGCCTTCTAGCGGGGGGCACAGATACGCAGTATTTT.

This clone appeared once. The chain joins TRBV29-1 to TRBJ1-1; D not certain. The CDR3 covers 12 residues. Trimming left V 7 bases short and J 1 base short, with 10 bases between. Germline assignment: CDR1 SQVTM and CDR2 ANQGSEA. DNA for the CDR3: TGCAGCGCCAATACACAGAACACTGAAGCTTTCTTT. This encodes CSANTQNTEAFF.

In DNA, the CDR3 is TGTGCCAGCATCCCGTCCGGGACAGGGGGCTTCACTGAAGCTTTCTTT. It specifies CASIPSGTGGFTEAFF. The genes are TRBV6-6 and TRBJ1-1; 12 bases are a match to TRBD1. The CDR3 is 16 residues long. V gave up 7 bases and J gave up 4 bases; unmatched junction bases: 10. Germline assignment: CDR1 MNHNY and CDR2 SVGAGI (reference sequence).

This clone was detected only a few times. The chain joins TRBV10-1 to TRBJ1-2; 8 nucleotides line up with TRBD1. With 3 bases clipped from V and 6 bases from J, the junction kept 6 bases outside the gene matches. Germline CDR1 is WNHNN and CDR2 is SYGVQD (reference sequence). The CDR3 runs to 14 residues. In nucleotides, the CDR3 is TGCGCCAGCAGTGAAGGGACAGGCATGGATGGCTACACCTTC. Protein sequence: CASSEGTGMDGYTF.

This sequence joins TRBV5-8 and TRBJ2-1, with 7 bases that match TRBD2. Germline trimming cut 1 base from V and 4 bases from J; bases unmatched to any gene: 2. Germline CDR1 SGHTS, CDR2 YDEGEE. This CDR3 has 14 amino acids. CDR3 sequence: CASSLSGGYNEQFF. The CDR3 DNA reads TGTGCCAGCAGCTTGTCCGGGGGGTACAATGAGCAGTTCTTC.